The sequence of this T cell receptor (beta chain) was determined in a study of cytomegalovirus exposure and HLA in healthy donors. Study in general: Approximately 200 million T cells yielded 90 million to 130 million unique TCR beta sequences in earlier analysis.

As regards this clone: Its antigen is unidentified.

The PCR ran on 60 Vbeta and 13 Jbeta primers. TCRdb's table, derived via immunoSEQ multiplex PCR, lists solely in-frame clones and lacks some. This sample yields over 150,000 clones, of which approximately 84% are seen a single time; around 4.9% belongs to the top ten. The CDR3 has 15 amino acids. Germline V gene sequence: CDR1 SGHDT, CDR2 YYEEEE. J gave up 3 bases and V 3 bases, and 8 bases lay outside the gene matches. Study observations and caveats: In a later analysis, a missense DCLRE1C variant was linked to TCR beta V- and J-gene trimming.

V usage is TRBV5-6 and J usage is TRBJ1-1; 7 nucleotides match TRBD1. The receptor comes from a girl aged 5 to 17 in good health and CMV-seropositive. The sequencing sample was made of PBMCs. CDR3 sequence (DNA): TGTGCCAGCAGCTCGCCTAACACAGGGGACACTGAAGCTTTCTTT. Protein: CASSSPNTGDTEAFF.